This TCR beta chain appears in the sequencing data of a study of blood T cell repertoires in COVID-19. This CDR3 has 11 residues. V was pared by 8 bases and J by 2 bases, with 8 bases between. CDR1 and CDR2 (germline): SQVTM, ANQGSEA. The data were produced by immunoSEQ multiplex PCR, yet TCRdb's version contains in-frame clones alone and is incomplete. The table has approximately 51,000 clones, about 86% seen once. The chain combines TRBV29-1 with TRBJ2-3; D is ambiguous. The sequence came from a man aged 40-49 years with active COVID-19. The sample was peripheral blood. CDR3 nucleotides: TGCAGCAGTCTAGTCACAGATACGCAGTATTTT. It codes for CSSLVTDTQYF.